In this sample, the clone carrying this T cell receptor (beta chain) turned up once. The antigen is unknown. This specimen belongs to a study of vaccination effects on CD4 cells after COVID-19. Only in-frame clones appear in the TCRdb table, and some are missing; sequencing was by immunoSEQ multiplex PCR. Of roughly 15,000 clones in the sample, around 70% were seen once. Study observations and caveats: Long after vaccination, the clones induced by infection and by vaccine shrank markedly in size.

The V end was cut by 0 bases, the J end by 0 bases, with 12 bases between. Germline-derived CDR1 and CDR2 are MNHEY and SMNVEV (reference sequence). CDR3 length: 18 amino acids. Under the ViraFEST assay, PBMC were stimulated with viral peptide pools so that antigen-specific CD4+ T cells expanded. Sequencing was performed afterwards. Investigators separated out CD4+ T cells once about eleven days of culture had passed. Participants received two doses of either the BNT162b2 or mRNA-1273 vaccine. Nucleocapsid antibodies stayed negative before and after vaccination, showing no earlier SARS-CoV-2 infection.

This rearrangement joins TRBV27 to TRBJ2-6; D is undetermined. The source material was CD4+ T cells from PBMCs cultured with SARS-CoV-2 spike peptides, sampled after COVID-19 vaccination. The TCR was taken from a human donor who received a COVID-19 vaccine. This CDR3 reads CASSLSTQYSSGANVLTF. DNA for the CDR3: TGTGCCAGCAGTTTATCTACCCAATATAGCTCTGGGGCCAACGTCCTGACTTTC.